The rows below give T cell receptor beta chains drawn from one sample of a study of early stage breast cancer tumors. Method: immunoSEQ multiplex PCR; TCRdb's copy keeps in-frame clones and lacks some. The table includes around 50,000 clones, 83% detected once. Sequencing input: blood. Every receptor here comes from a person aged 45-65 years with breast cancer. CDR3s include the opening cysteine and the closing phenylalanine or tryptophan. A D gene is named only where the DNA matches it firmly. Rows may omit the clone size; those that give it use once, few, many or a size class.

size	V	J	D	DNA	CDR3
-	TRBV19	TRBJ2-7	TRBD2	TGTGCCAGTAGGCCCCATCACCTACTGAGGGAGGGCCGCGAGCAGTACTTC	CASRPHHLLREGREQYF
-	TRBV5-6	TRBJ2-4	-	TGTGCCAGCAGCTGGTCGGGGGCAGGTAACGGCATTCAGTACTTC	CASSWSGAGNGIQYF
once	TRBV28	TRBJ1-1	-	TGTGCCAGCAGTGACATGAACACTGAAGCTTTCTTT	CASSDMNTEAFF
-	TRBV29-1	TRBJ2-7	-	TGCAGCGTTGAAGTGGGGGCTCGATACGAGCAGTACTTC	CSVEVGARYEQYF
-	TRBV28	TRBJ1-6	-	TGTGCCAGCAGACCCCCGGGACGCACAAATTCACCCCTCCACTTT	CASRPPGRTNSPLHF
-	TRBV6-5	TRBJ2-7	TRBD1	TGTGCCAGCAGTTATTCCGGGACAGGGGGCTACGAGCAGTACTTC	CASSYSGTGGYEQYF
-	TRBV7-3	TRBJ1-1	TRBD1	TGTGCCAGCAGCCAGACAGGGAGAGGGAACACTGAAGCTTTCTTT	CASSQTGRGNTEAFF
-	TRBV19	TRBJ1-1	-	TGTGCCAGTAGTATAGGTATAGGGGGGGCCTGGGGGCTGAACACTGAAGCTTTCTTT	CASSIGIGGAWGLNTEAFF
-	TRBV19	TRBJ2-2	-	TGTGCCAGTAGTCGCTCCCAAGGGGCCCGGGAGCTGTTTTTT	CASSRSQGARELFF
-	TRBV6-1	TRBJ1-5	-	TGTGCCAGCAGTGAAAGGGGGGCTGGAGCAGGAGTCCTGTATAGCAATCAGCCCCAGCATTTT	CASSERGAGAGVLYSNQPQHF
-	TRBV5-1	TRBJ2-2	TRBD2	TGCGCCAGCAGATCGACCCCGGGACTAGCGGGGGGCCCCATCACCGGGGAGCTGTTTTTT	CASRSTPGLAGGPITGELFF
-	TRBV30	TRBJ2-1	TRBD2	TGTGCCTGGAGTGTACTAGGGCGGGGGATCTACAATGAGCAGTTCTTC	CAWSVLGRGIYNEQFF
once	TRBV2	TRBJ2-7	TRBD2	TGTGCCAGCAGCGGACTAGCGGGGGGACTGGTAGCCTACGAGCAGTACTTC	CASSGLAGGLVAYEQYF
-	TRBV10-3	TRBJ2-5	-	TGTGCCATCAAAGCTAGCGTTTTTCAAGAGACCCAGTACTTC	CAIKASVFQETQYF
-	TRBV11-3	TRBJ2-7	TRBD1	TGTGCCAGCAGTTGGGGACAGGGCTACGAGCAGTACTTC	CASSWGQGYEQYF
once	TRBV15	TRBJ2-7	-	TGTGCCACCAGCAGACCCGGACGGGACTCCTACGAGCAGTACTTC	CATSRPGRDSYEQYF
-	TRBV19	TRBJ2-5	TRBD2	TGTGCCAGTAGTATAGAGCCCGGACTAGCGGGGACCCCATTCGGGACCCAGTACTTC	CASSIEPGLAGTPFGTQYF
few	TRBV10-2	TRBJ2-7	-	TGCGCCAGCAGGGAAGGCGAGCAGTACTTC	CASREGEQYF